The next 32 T cell receptor beta chains were all read from a single sample in a study of blood T cell repertoires in COVID-19. Generated by immunoSEQ multiplex PCR, the TCRdb table keeps only in-frame clones and is missing some. Of 150,000 to 200,000 clones in the sample, about 86% were seen once. Material for sequencing was peripheral blood. All receptors derive from a woman aged 80 or older in a cohort sampled during active or convalescent COVID-19.

The gene calls are TRBV5-1 and TRBJ1-5; possibly TRBD1 for D (5 bases). Germline CDR1 reads SGHRS; CDR2 reads YFSETQ. V dropped 4 bases and J dropped 2 bases, with 10 bases sitting between them. The length of the CDR3 is 14 residues. The CDR3 reads CASSPEGGNQPQHF. CDR3 DNA sequence: TGCGCCAGCAGCCCGGAAGGGGGCAATCAGCCCCAGCATTTT.

The rearrangement links TRBV6-4 to TRBJ1-2, with D possibly matching TRBD1 (6 bases). CDR3 length: 15 amino acids. V dropped 6 bases and J dropped 0 bases, with 14 bases sitting between them. Germline-derived CDR1 and CDR2 are MRHNA and SNTAGT. The CDR3 loop reads CASSPTGQANYGYTF. The CDR3 DNA is TGTGCCAGCAGCCCAACAGGGCAAGCTAACTATGGCTACACCTTC.

The rearrangement links TRBV6-5 to TRBJ1-1; tentative D call: TRBD1 (5 bases). Germline lookup yields CDR1 MNHEY and CDR2 SVGAGI. The CDR3 length is 13 residues. The V gene lost 10 bases and the J gene lost 6 bases, with 18 bases spanning the gap. The CDR3 DNA reads TGTGCCACCGGAACGGGCCCGGGGGCTGAAGCTTTCTTT. Translating gives CATGTGPGAEAFF.

The V gene is TRBV9, the J gene TRBJ2-1; tentatively, D is TRBD2 (7 bases). This CDR3 is built from 17 residues. Per the germline V gene, CDR1 is SGDLS and CDR2 is YYNGEE. The V end lost 3 bases, the J end lost 2 bases, and 18 bases lay between the germline ends. CDR3: CASSAGGGQYPYNEQFF. The CDR3 coding sequence is TGTGCCAGCAGCGCAGGCGGGGGACAATACCCCTACAATGAGCAGTTCTTC.

This clone was observed once. DNA for the CDR3: TGTGCCAGCTCCCCCGGACAGGCGAACACTGAAGCTTTCTTT. The encoded protein is CASSPGQANTEAFF. The V call is TRBV18, the J call TRBJ1-1; 7 nucleotides agree with TRBD1. The CDR3 runs to 14 residues. Trimming removed 6 bases from V and 1 base from J; junction bases left unmatched: 5. CDR1 is KGHSH and CDR2 is LQKENI in the germline V gene.

The V and J genes are TRBV19 and TRBJ1-5, with 7 nucleotides matching TRBD1. V trimming: 7 bases; J trimming: 7 bases; junction bases outside the gene matches: 10. Germline V gene lookup returns CDR1 LNHDA and CDR2 SQIVND (reference sequence). The CDR3 has 14 amino acids. The CDR3 DNA follows: TGTGCCAGTATACCCCCAGGGGGTGGGCAGCCCCAGCATTTT. This translates into CASIPPGGGQPQHF.

J is TRBJ2-5 and V is TRBV27, with TRBD2 matching over 9 bases. Germline V gene sequence: CDR1 MNHEY, CDR2 SMNVEV (reference sequence). With V trimmed by 6 bases and J by 5 bases, 7 bases remained unmatched. There are 14 residues in the CDR3. CDR3 coding DNA: TGTGCCAGCAGGAAGCGGGAGGTGGCCGAGACCCAGTACTTC. Translation gives CASRKREVAETQYF.

The rearrangement uses TRBV25-1 and TRBJ2-5; D perhaps matches TRBD1 (5 bases). Germline CDR1 MGHDK, CDR2 SYGVNS. The CDR3 consists of 15 residues. V lost 5 bases to trimming and J lost 4 bases, with 17 bases between them. CDR3 loop: CASSSWIGAGETQYF. For the CDR3, the DNA is TGTGCCAGCAGTAGCTGGATAGGGGCAGGAGAGACCCAGTACTTC.

The rearrangement links TRBV18 to TRBJ2-6, with 9 positions matching TRBD2. Germline V gene lookup returns CDR1 KGHSH and CDR2 LQKENI. The CDR3 has 17 amino acids. The V segment lost 1 base and the J segment 2 bases; nucleotides outside the gene matches: 3. DNA for the CDR3: TGTGCCAGCTCACCACTAGCGGGAGTGACTGGGGCCAACGTCCTGACTTTC. As protein: CASSPLAGVTGANVLTF.

This chain connects TRBV4-2 to TRBJ2-1; 14 positions match TRBD2. CDR1 and CDR2 (germline): LGHNA, YNFKEQ. V dropped 6 bases and J dropped 6; count of bases not matched to a gene: 4. The CDR3 runs 15 residues. The CDR3 region is CASRHGLAGGNEQFF. For the CDR3, the DNA is TGTGCCAGCAGACATGGACTAGCGGGAGGCAATGAGCAGTTCTTC.

The chain uses TRBV9 and TRBJ2-3; 10 nucleotides align to TRBD2. From germline, CDR1 is SGDLS and CDR2 YYNGEE. The CDR3 loop spans 15 amino acids. Trimming at V came to 0 bases and at J to 6 bases, leaving 4 bases not matched to a gene. CDR3 bases: TGTGCCAGCAGCGTAGGGACTAGCGGAGTTGATACGCAGTATTTT. This encodes CASSVGTSGVDTQYF. Drawing the rest from reference TRBV9 and TRBJ2-3, the complete variable domain is DSGVTQTPKHLITATGQRVTLRCSPRSGDLSVYWYQQSLDQGLQFLIQYYNGEERAKGNILERFSAQQFPDLHSELNLSSLELGDSALYFCASSVGTSGVDTQYFGPGTRLTVL.

J is TRBJ2-1 and V is TRBV5-1, with D possibly being TRBD2 (5 bases). The CDR3 covers 14 residues. Per the germline V gene, CDR1 is SGHRS and CDR2 is YFSETQ. V lost 0 bases and J 6 bases, leaving 10 bases between the germline ends. The CDR3 nucleotides are TGCGCCAGCAGCTTGGCCGACGGAGGCAATGAGCAGTTCTTC. Its translation is CASSLADGGNEQFF.

The J gene is TRBJ1-6, the V gene TRBV11-2; TRBD1 might be the D (5 bases). Between the trimmed V and J ends, which lost 5 bases and 8 bases, there was a span of 22 bases. Germline loops: CDR1 SGHAT, CDR2 FQNNGV. CDR3 length: 17 residues. As DNA, the CDR3 is TGTGCCAGCAGCCCACTCTCAGGGTTCCCGGGGGATTCACCCCTCCACTTT. This gives the protein CASSPLSGFPGDSPLHF.

The rearrangement links TRBV7-2 to TRBJ1-2, with 7 positions matching TRBD1. The junction had 9 bases not matched to a gene; V was cut back by 1 base and J by 4 bases. Germline CDR1 and CDR2: SGHTA and FQGNSA. This CDR3 comprises 16 residues. The DNA for the CDR3 is TGTGCCAGCAGCTTAGTGAGGGGGCGCTCTGCCTATGGCTACACCTTC. Its protein is CASSLVRGRSAYGYTF.

V gene TRBV15 combines with J gene TRBJ1-3; no reliable D call. This CDR3 contains 15 residues. Germline assignment: CDR1 LNHNV and CDR2 YYDKDF (reference sequence). The V end lost 5 bases, the J end lost 3 bases, and 14 bases lay between the germline ends. The CDR3 DNA reads as TGTGCCACCAGCCCTGGAGGTGCTGGTGGAAACACCATATATTTT. It specifies CATSPGGAGGNTIYF.

This chain connects TRBV19 to TRBJ2-7, with TRBD2 identical over 15 bases. Germline V gene lookup returns CDR1 LNHDA and CDR2 SQIVND (reference sequence). This CDR3 is built from 18 residues. V dropped 5 bases and J dropped 0; count of bases not matched to a gene: 8. The DNA of the CDR3 is TGTGCCAGTAGTCCAGGACTAGCGGGGGGGCCGATCTCCTACGAGCAGTACTTC. It codes for CASSPGLAGGPISYEQYF.

CDR3 DNA: TGTGCCAGCAGTTTTCGGACAGGGATTTACAATGAGCAGTTCTTC. Protein product: CASSFRTGIYNEQFF. This sequence joins TRBV6-5 and TRBJ2-1, with 8 bases fitting TRBD1. Trimming cost V 4 bases and J 4 bases; bases outside gene matches: 6. CDR3 length: 15 residues. From germline, CDR1 is MNHEY and CDR2 SVGAGI.

CDR3 sequence reads: CSASSSGGRETQYF. DNA of the CDR3: TGCAGTGCTAGTTCTAGCGGGGGGCGGGAGACCCAGTACTTC. This chain uses TRBV20-1 with TRBJ2-5; 11 bases map to TRBD2. The CDR3 loop spans 14 amino acids. Trimming took 3 bases from V and 5 from J; bases not matched to a gene: 5. Germline V lookup: CDR1 DFQATT, CDR2 SNEGSKA (reference sequence).

CDR3 amino acids: CASQLGPGGNQPQHF. DNA for the CDR3: TGTGCCAGCCAACTGGGTCCAGGTGGCAATCAGCCCCAGCATTTT. The rearrangement joins TRBV7-9 to TRBJ1-5, with D hard to call. Germline lookup yields CDR1 SEHNR and CDR2 FQNEAQ (reference sequence). Deletions cut 8 bases from V and 2 bases from J, with 16 bases between. This CDR3 spans 15 amino acids.

This clone was observed once. J is TRBJ2-5 and V is TRBV3-1 (or the pseudogene TRBV3-2); the match to TRBD1 covers 8 bases. Looked up from germline, CDR1 is LGHDT and CDR2 is YNNKEL (reference sequence). Unmatched junction bases numbered 5, after V lost 4 bases and J lost 4 bases. This CDR3 has 14 residues. The CDR3 DNA is TGTGCCAGCAGCCTCCAGGGGGCGCGAGAGACCCAGTACTTC. It encodes CASSLQGARETQYF.

The CDR3: CASSLAAGDTDTQYF. DNA for the CDR3: TGCGCCAGCAGCTTGGCGGCAGGGGACACAGATACGCAGTATTTT. This rearrangement joins TRBV5-1 to TRBJ2-3; a weak D match, TRBD1 (6 bases). CDR3 length equals 15 residues. Trimming removed 0 bases at V and 2 bases at J, with 10 bases between. The germline CDR1 and CDR2 sequences are SGHRS and YFSETQ.

The chain employs TRBV27 and TRBJ2-7, with TRBD1 identical over 8 bases. The V segment lost 8 bases and the J segment 2 bases; nucleotides outside the gene matches: 5. CDR1 MNHEY and CDR2 SMNVEV come from the germline V gene (reference sequence). The CDR3 has 13 residues. Written as DNA, the CDR3 is TGTGCCAGCCCGGGACAGGCCCCCTACGAGCAGTACGTC. It encodes CASPGQAPYEQYV.

The chain carries TRBV2 and TRBJ2-2; D possibly corresponds to TRBD1 (5 bases). With 0 bases removed from V and 4 bases from J, the gap between germline ends came to 12 bases. This CDR3 has 16 amino acids. Per germline, CDR1 SNHLY and CDR2 FYNNEI. The DNA of the CDR3 is TGTGCCAGCAGTGAAGCGGAGCAGGGCTCCACCGGGGAGCTGTTTTTT. This sequence encodes CASSEAEQGSTGELFF.

The chain carries TRBV6-5 and TRBJ2-7, with TRBD1 matching 8 bases. Germline values: CDR1 MNHEY, CDR2 SVGAGI. V trimming: 6 bases; J trimming: 0 bases; junction bases outside the gene matches: 7. This CDR3 contains 15 residues. CDR3 protein: CASRKQGVFSYEQYV. In nucleotides, the CDR3 is TGTGCCAGCAGAAAACAGGGGGTGTTCTCCTACGAGCAGTACGTC.

The J gene is TRBJ2-5, the V gene TRBV6-2 or TRBV6-3; 10 nucleotides match TRBD2. V trimming: 0 bases; J trimming: 3 bases; junction bases outside the gene matches: 4. Germline assignment: CDR1 MNHEY and CDR2 SVGEGT. CDR3 length: 16 residues. The CDR3 here is CASSYSIAGGKETQYF. The CDR3 DNA sequence: TGTGCCAGCAGTTACTCGATAGCGGGGGGTAAAGAGACCCAGTACTTC.

The chain links TRBV27 to TRBJ1-5; 8 positions agree with TRBD1. This CDR3 region has 17 residues. V lost 7 bases, J lost 2 bases, and 13 bases stayed unmatched. Germline values: CDR1 MNHEY, CDR2 SMNVEV (reference sequence). CDR3 region: CASNPTGGANRNQPQHF. The CDR3, as DNA: TGTGCCAGCAACCCAACAGGGGGTGCTAACCGCAATCAGCCCCAGCATTTT.

V and J are TRBV9 and TRBJ2-2; TRBD2 aligns across 9 bases. The V gene end was trimmed by 4 bases and the J gene end by 4 bases; junction bases not matched to a gene: 17. The length of the CDR3 is 19 residues. Germline CDR1 reads SGDLS; CDR2 reads YYNGEE. The CDR3 loop reads CASSPRPEGGRVGTGELFF. CDR3 DNA: TGTGCCAGCAGCCCTCGCCCCGAGGGCGGGAGGGTGGGCACCGGGGAGCTGTTTTTT.

This clone was seen only a few times. The chain joins TRBV19 to TRBJ2-2, with D perhaps matching TRBD1 (7 bases). This CDR3 contains 15 residues. V was pared by 5 bases and J by 1 base, with 11 bases between. Germline CDR1 reads LNHDA; CDR2 reads SQIVND (reference sequence). The DNA of the CDR3 is TGTGCCAGTAGTGGGGGGACAGTGAACACCGGGGAGCTGTTTTTT. Amino acids: CASSGGTVNTGELFF. Complete variable domain (other parts from reference TRBV19 and TRBJ2-2): DGGITQSPKYLFRKEGQNVTLSCEQNLNHDAMYWYRQDPGQGLRLIYYSQIVNDFQKGDIAEGYSVSREKKESFPLTVTSAQKNPTAFYLCASSGGTVNTGELFFGEGSRLTVL.

V is TRBV18 and J is TRBJ2-6; TRBD1 aligns across 7 bases. There are 17 residues in the CDR3. The germline CDR1 and CDR2 sequences are KGHSH and LQKENI. V lost 6 bases to trimming and J lost 4 bases; unmatched junction nucleotides: 12. The CDR3, as DNA: TGTGCCAGCTCGCGATGGCCCGACAGGGACGGGGCCAACGTCCTGACTTTC. Protein sequence: CASSRWPDRDGANVLTF.

The V call is TRBV6-2 or TRBV6-3, the J call TRBJ1-4; 9 bases fit TRBD1. J was trimmed by 8 bases and V by 3 bases; bases with no gene match: 13. The CDR3 contains 17 residues. The germline CDR1 and CDR2 sequences are MNHEY and SVGEGT. The CDR3 DNA sequence: TGTGCCAGCAGTTATGGGAGAACAGGGGGCTTACAAGAAAAACTGTTTTTT. Translation: CASSYGRTGGLQEKLFF.

The rearrangement links TRBV18 to TRBJ1-1; 8 nucleotides align to TRBD1. Germline lookup yields CDR1 KGHSH and CDR2 LQKENI. V gave up 4 bases and J gave up 2 bases; unmatched junction bases: 3. The CDR3 contains 14 residues. The CDR3 spells CASSLGQGNTEAFF. Written as DNA, the CDR3 is TGTGCCAGCTCACTCGGACAGGGAAACACTGAAGCTTTCTTT. Full variable domain (outside the CDR3, taken from reference TRBV18 and TRBJ1-1): NAGVMQNPRHLVRRRGQEARLRCSPMKGHSHVYWYRQLPEEGLKFMVYLQKENIIDESGMPKERFSAEFPKEGPSILRIQQVVRGDSAAYFCASSLGQGNTEAFFGQGTRLTVV.

The chain links TRBV10-1 to TRBJ1-5; D may be TRBD1 (5 bases). The germline V gene has CDR1 WNHNN and CDR2 SYGVQD (reference sequence). The CDR3 length is 14 residues. Trimming took 6 bases from V and 4 from J, leaving 13 bases between them. The chain's CDR3 is CASSAGQGNQPQHF. The CDR3 bases are TGCGCCAGCAGCGCTGGTCAGGGAAATCAGCCCCAGCATTTT.